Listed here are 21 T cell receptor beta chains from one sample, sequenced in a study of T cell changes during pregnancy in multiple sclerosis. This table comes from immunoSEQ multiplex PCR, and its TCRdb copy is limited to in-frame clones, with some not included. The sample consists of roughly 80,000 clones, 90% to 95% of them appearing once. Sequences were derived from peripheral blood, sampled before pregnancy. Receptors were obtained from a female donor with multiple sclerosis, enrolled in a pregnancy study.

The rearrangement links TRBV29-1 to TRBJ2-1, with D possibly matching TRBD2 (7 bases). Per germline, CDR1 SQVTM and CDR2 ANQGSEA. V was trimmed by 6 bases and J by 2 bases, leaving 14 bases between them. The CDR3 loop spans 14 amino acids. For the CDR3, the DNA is TGCAGCGTCGAGACGCGGGGGCCCTACAATGAGCAGTTCTTC. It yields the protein CSVETRGPYNEQFF.

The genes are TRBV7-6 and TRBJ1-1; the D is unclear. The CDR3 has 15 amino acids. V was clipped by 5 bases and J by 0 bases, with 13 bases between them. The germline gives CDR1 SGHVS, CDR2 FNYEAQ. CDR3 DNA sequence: TGTGCCAGCAGCGGACGGGAGCTCATGAACACTGAAGCTTTCTTT. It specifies CASSGRELMNTEAFF.

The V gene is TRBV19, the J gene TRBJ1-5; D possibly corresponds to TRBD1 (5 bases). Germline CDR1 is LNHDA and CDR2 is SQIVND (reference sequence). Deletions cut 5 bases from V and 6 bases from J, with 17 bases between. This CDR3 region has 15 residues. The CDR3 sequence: CASSFLEGFGQPQHF. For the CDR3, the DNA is TGTGCCAGTAGTTTTTTGGAGGGGTTTGGTCAGCCCCAGCATTTT.

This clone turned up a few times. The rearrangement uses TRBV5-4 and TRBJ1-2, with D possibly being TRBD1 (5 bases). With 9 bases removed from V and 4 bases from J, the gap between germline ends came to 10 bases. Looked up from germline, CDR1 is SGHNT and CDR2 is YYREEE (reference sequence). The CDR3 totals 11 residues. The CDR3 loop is CAMQGSYGYTF. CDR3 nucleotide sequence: TGTGCCATGCAGGGTTCCTATGGCTACACCTTC.

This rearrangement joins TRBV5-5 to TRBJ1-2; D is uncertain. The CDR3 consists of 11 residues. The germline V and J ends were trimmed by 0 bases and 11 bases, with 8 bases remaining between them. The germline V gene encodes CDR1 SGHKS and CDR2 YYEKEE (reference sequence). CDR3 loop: CASSLVGNYTF. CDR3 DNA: TGTGCCAGCAGCTTGGTTGGCAATTACACCTTC.

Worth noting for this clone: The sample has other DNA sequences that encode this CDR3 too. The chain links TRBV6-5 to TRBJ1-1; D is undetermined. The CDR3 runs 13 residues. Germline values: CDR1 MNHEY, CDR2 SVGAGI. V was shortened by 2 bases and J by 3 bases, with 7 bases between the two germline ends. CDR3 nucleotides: TGTGCCAGCAGTTACGGAGGGTACACTGAAGCTTTCTTT. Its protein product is CASSYGGYTEAFF.

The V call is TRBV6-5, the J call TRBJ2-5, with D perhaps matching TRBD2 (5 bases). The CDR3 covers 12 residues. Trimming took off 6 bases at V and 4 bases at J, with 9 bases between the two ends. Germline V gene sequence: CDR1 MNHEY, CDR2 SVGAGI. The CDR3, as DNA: TGTGCCAGCAGGAAGGCGGGAGAGACCCAGTACTTC. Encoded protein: CASRKAGETQYF.

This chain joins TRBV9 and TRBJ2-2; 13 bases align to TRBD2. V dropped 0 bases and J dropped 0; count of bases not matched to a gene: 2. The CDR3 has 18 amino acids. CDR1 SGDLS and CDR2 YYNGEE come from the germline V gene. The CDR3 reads CASSVGLAGGSNTGELFF. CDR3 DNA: TGTGCCAGCAGCGTAGGACTAGCGGGGGGCTCGAACACCGGGGAGCTGTTTTTT.

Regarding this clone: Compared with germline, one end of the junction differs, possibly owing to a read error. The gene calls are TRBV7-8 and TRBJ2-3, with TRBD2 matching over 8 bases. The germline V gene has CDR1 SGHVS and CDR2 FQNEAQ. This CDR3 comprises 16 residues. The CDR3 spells CASSHLAGQGTNTQYF. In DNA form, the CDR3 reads TGTGCCAGCAGCCACTTAGCGGGGCAGGGCACAAATACGCAGTATTTT.

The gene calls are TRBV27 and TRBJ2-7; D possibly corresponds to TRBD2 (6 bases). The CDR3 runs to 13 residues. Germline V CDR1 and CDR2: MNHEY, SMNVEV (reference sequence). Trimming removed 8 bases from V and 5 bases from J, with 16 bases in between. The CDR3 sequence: CASGGANRDEQYF. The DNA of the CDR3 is TGTGCCAGCGGCGGGGCCAACCGGGACGAGCAGTACTTC.

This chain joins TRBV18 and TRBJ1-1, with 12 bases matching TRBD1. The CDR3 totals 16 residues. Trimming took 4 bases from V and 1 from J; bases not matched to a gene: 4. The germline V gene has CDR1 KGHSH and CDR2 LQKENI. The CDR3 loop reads CASSLGTGGTNTEAFF. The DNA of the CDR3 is TGTGCCAGCTCACTCGGGACAGGGGGCACGAACACTGAAGCTTTCTTT.

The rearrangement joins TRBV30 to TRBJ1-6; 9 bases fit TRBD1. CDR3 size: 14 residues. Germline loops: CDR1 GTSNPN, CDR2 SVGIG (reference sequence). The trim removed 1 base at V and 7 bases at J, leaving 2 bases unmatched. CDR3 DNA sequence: TGTGCCTGGAGTGCGGGACAGGGAAATTCACCCCTCCACTTT. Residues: CAWSAGQGNSPLHF. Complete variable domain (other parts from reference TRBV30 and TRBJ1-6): SQTIHQWPATLVQPVGSPLSLECTVEGTSNPNLYWYRQAAGRGLQLLFYSVGIGQISSEVPQNLSASRPQDRQFILSSKKLLLSDSGFYLCAWSAGQGNSPLHFGNGTRLTVT.

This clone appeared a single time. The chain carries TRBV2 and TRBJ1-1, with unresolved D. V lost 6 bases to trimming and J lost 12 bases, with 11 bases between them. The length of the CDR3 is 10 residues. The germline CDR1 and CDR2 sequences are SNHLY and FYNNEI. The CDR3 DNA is TGTGCCAGCAGGCTCGAGGGTCCTTTCTTT. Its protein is CASRLEGPFF.

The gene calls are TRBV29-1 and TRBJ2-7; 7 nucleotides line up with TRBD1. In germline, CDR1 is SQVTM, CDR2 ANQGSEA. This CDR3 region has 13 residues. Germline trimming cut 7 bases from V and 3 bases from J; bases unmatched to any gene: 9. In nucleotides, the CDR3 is TGCAGCGCCTCAGACAGGGCAATCTACGAGCAGTACTTC. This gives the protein CSASDRAIYEQYF.

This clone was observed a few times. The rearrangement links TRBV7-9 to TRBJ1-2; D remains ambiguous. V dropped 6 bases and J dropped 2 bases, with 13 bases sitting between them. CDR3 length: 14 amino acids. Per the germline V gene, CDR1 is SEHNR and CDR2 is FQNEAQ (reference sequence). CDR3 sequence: CASSQIRGNYGYTF. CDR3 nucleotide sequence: TGTGCCAGCAGTCAGATACGGGGAAACTATGGCTACACCTTC.

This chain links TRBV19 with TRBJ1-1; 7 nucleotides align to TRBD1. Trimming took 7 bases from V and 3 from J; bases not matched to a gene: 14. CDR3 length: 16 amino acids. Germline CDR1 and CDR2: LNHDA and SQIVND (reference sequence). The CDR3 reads CASTPGTVYVDTEAFF. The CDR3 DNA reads TGTGCCAGTACCCCGGGGACAGTTTATGTTGACACTGAAGCTTTCTTT. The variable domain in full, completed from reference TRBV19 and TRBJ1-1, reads DGGITQSPKYLFRKEGQNVTLSCEQNLNHDAMYWYRQDPGQGLRLIYYSQIVNDFQKGDIAEGYSVSREKKESFPLTVTSAQKNPTAFYLCASTPGTVYVDTEAFFGQGTRLTVV.

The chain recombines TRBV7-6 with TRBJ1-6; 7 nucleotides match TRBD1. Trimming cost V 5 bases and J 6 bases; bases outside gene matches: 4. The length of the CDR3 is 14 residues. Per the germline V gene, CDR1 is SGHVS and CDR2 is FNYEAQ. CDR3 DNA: TGTGCCAGCAGCGCGGGACAGTCTAATTCACCCCTCCACTTT. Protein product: CASSAGQSNSPLHF.

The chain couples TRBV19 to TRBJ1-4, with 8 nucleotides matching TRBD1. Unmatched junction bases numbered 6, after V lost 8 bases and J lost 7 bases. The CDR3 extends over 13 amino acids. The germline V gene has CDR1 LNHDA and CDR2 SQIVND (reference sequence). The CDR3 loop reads CASGTGGFEKLFF. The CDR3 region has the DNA TGTGCCAGTGGAACAGGGGGATTTGAAAAACTGTTTTTT. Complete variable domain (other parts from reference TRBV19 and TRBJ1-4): DGGITQSPKYLFRKEGQNVTLSCEQNLNHDAMYWYRQDPGQGLRLIYYSQIVNDFQKGDIAEGYSVSREKKESFPLTVTSAQKNPTAFYLCASGTGGFEKLFFGSGTQLSVL.

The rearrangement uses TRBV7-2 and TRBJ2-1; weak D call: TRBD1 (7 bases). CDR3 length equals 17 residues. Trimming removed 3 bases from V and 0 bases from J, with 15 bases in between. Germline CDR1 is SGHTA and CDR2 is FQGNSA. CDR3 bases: TGTGCCAGCAGCTTTTCCGGGACAGCGGGCTCCTACAATGAGCAGTTCTTC. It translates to CASSFSGTAGSYNEQFF.

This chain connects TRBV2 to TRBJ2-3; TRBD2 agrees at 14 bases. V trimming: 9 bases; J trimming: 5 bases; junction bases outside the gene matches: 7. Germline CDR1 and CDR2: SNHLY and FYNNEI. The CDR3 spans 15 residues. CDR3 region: CASKTSGGAIDTQYF. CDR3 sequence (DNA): TGTGCCAGTAAGACTAGCGGGGGGGCGATAGATACGCAGTATTTT.

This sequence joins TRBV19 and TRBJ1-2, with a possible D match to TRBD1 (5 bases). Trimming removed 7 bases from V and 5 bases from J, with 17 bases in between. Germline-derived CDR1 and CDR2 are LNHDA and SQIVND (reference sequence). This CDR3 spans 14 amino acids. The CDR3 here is CASTPYPDSYGYTF. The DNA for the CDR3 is TGTGCCAGTACCCCCTACCCCGACAGTTATGGCTACACCTTC.